This T cell receptor (beta chain) was recovered during a study of shared clonotypes between healthy human individuals (TCRdb year 2020). Concerning the study at large: Three men and a couple of women, aged 18 to 49 years, made up the cohort. For each donor, CD4 naive and CD4 memory were each given three plates, CD8 naive was given two plates, and CD8 memory was given one plate. To estimate repertoire size and how much clonotype sharing occurs between individuals, the study deeply sequenced the blood TCR repertoires of several healthy adults. To increase sequencing depth and limit assay-specific biases, TCR repertoire library preparation and sequencing were carried out by different laboratories using diverse techniques. Per donor, leukapheresis produced somewhere between about 0.9 and 9 billion PBMCs.

To note about this clone: This clone's antigen is unknown. Base qualities were left out, and no much larger clone turns up one base away.

TCR CDR3 regions were amplified from genomic DNA by multiplex PCR using the deep immunoSEQ assay. Genomic DNA extracted from each cell subset was distributed evenly over all wells of several immunoSEQ 96-well plates, and each plate served as one replicate. For sorted subsets, around 200 ng genomic DNA, equal to 30,000 or so T cell genomes, was loaded into each replicate PCR. Purified libraries were measured with a Qubit 3.0 fluorometer, size-checked on a Bioanalyzer 2100, and measured again with the KAPA Library Quantification kit. Each immunoSEQ 96-well plate was sequenced on its own single-read 150-cycle Illumina NextSeq 550 flow cell. Per the source publication's procedure: Because the immunoSEQ output included only junctional sequences and no quality scores, the filtering could not be the same as the filtering used for full-length reads. Sequences were annotated with PyIR, a Python wrapper for IgBLAST v1.9, using IMGT germline references to assign V/J genes and CDR3. Reads were filtered out if the reads had weak V/J assignments (E-value above 1e-6), no CDR3, stop codons, out-of-frame junctions, or ambiguous translated residues. A V3J clonotype was defined by an identical inferred V gene, J gene, and CDR3 amino acid sequence. To compute the percentage overlap between repertoires, the number of shared unique clonotypes was divided by the size of the smaller repertoire. Three approaches were used to assess repertoire richness: RTK rarefaction, the Chao1 estimator, and Recon v2.1 estimates of unobserved clonotypes. For all TCRbeta clonotypes obtained by the gDNA method from several donors, generation probabilities were computed with OLGA. TCRdb's version of the immuneACCESS table is confined to in-frame rearrangements and falls short of the full clone set. An unresolved V gene accounts for under half of the shortfall where checked; the remainder is of unknown origin. That table is the source of V, J and clone size, and D and trimming were worked out from the DNA. This sample lists about 100,000 clones; about 66% were detected once. The ten biggest clones cover approximately 24% of the sample.

Healthy HIV-negative adults with no recently reported acute infections or vaccinations were included as donors. Only Caucasian adults living in Nashville, Tennessee, USA were represented among the donors. The CD8 memory samples were a combination of magnetically selected CD45RO+ cells and CCR7-negative CD45RA+ effector memory (TemRA) cells. Blood was collected by leukapheresis, and PBMCs were isolated by Ficoll-Histopaque density gradient centrifugation and then cryopreserved in liquid nitrogen vapor phase. Analytical flow cytometry was used to check the purity and quantity of every magnetically sorted T cell population. Genomic DNA was isolated from every sorted fraction and measured by UV absorbance on a Nanodrop 2000c. CDR1 MNHEY and CDR2 SVGAGI are derived from the germline V gene. The CDR3 holds 15 amino acids from the cysteine to the phenylalanine. Solely the CDR3 DNA is kept, with 45 bases framed from the first base. Ends trimmed: V by 7 bases, J by 3 bases; bases unmatched to a gene: 8.

What the authors observed across the whole study: When several donors were compared, the shared fraction of clonotypes was about 5.4% for naive CD4, 3% to 4% for naive CD8, more than 2% for memory CD4, and less than 0.5% for memory CD8. The genetic and exposure-history diversity represented was limited by the small number of donors. Only blood was sampled, and tissue TCR repertoires likely differ from those in blood. Larger estimated clonotype richness was generally found for naive subsets than for memory subsets. Incomplete sequencing was indicated by rarefaction of sorted-subset datasets, despite the large sequencing depth. Pairwise subsampling led to the expectation that sequencing depth would affect the degree of clonotype sharing among donors. Higher generation probabilities were observed for clonotypes shared by all four sorted-subset donors than for non-shared clonotypes.

This clonotype originated in a woman in her twenties or thirties in good health. The specimen was memory CD8+ T cells sorted from blood. The sample's cell subset or site label is to be understood as: CD45RO+ cells pooled with CCR7-negative TemRA cells. The chain is made from TRBV6-5 and TRBJ2-7; the central 11 bases match TRBD1. The sequenced DNA is TGTGCCAGCAACCCCGAGGGGACAGGGGGCTACGAGCAGTACTTC. Its translation is CASNPEGTGGYEQYF.